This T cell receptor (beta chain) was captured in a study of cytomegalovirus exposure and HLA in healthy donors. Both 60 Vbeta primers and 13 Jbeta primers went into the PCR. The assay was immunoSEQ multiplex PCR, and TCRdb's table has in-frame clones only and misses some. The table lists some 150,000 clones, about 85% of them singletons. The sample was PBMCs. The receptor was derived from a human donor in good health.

The CDR3 protein is CASSSPGQGTGEQYF. The CDR3 DNA sequence: TGTGCCAGCAGCTCTCCGGGACAGGGAACTGGCGAGCAGTACTTC. V and J are TRBV5-6 and TRBJ2-7; 9 nucleotides match TRBD1. J lost 6 bases, V lost 3 bases, and 10 bases had no gene match. Germline CDR1 SGHDT, CDR2 YYEEEE. CDR3 length: 15 residues.